This TCR beta chain was sequenced for a study of regulatory T cells in long-lasting Graves disease. General study results and limits: The study found TRBV28, TRBJ1-2 and TRBJ2-5 favored in persistent disease.

CDR3 regions were amplified by Arm-PCR using iRepertoire HTBI primers to build TCR beta libraries. Each CDR3 protein is one row after TCRdb ran MiXCR on the multiplex PCR reads. The data contain some 250,000 distinct CDR3 sequences, about 19% of them singletons. This sample's time point: newly diagnosed GD, antithyroid drugs for less than 3 months. The TCR library was made from RNA that had been extracted from PBMCs in TRIzol. CDR3 size: 15 residues. The V gene's germline CDR1 is SGHTA and CDR2 FQGNSA. The V end was cut by 5 bases, the J end by 3 bases, with 17 bases between. In this sample, this clonotype turned up once. Its antigen is not known.

The chain joins TRBV7-2 to TRBJ2-7; possible D gene TRBD1, 6 bases. The source of this sequence is a female donor with Graves disease. This specimen was peripheral blood mononuclear cells (PBMCs), taken at new diagnosis, from a patient treated with antithyroid drugs. Here the CDR3 DNA reads TGTGCCAGCAGCGTCATTACAGGGACCTACTACGAGCAGTACTTC. As protein: CASSVITGTYYEQYF.